This TCR beta chain appears in the sequencing data of a study of Graves' ophthalmopathy and Graves' hyperthyroidism. This clonotype has more than one count but fewer than ten. The antigen is not known. Newly diagnosed hyperthyroidism donors, aged 18 to 65, duration under 2 months. Germline CDR1 is DFQATT and CDR2 is SNEGSKA (reference sequence). The CDR3 covers 14 residues. V dropped 6 bases and J dropped 8; count of bases not matched to a gene: 12. Findings of the study overall: From stable hyperthyroidism, ophthalmopathy was separated by a 13-signature model with just over 85% sensitivity and around 80% specificity. Detected in blood as well were most expanded thyroid clonotypes with frequency above 0.001.

From RNA, the CDR3 regions of TCR beta chains were amplified and sequenced. The library came from an HTBI-primed first-round RT-PCR and a second-round multiplex PCR. TCRdb ran MiXCR on the multiplex PCR reads and lists one entry per CDR3 protein. The data contain 1 million to 1.3 million distinct CDR3 sequences, less than 45% of them seen just once; the ten biggest clones take up around 10%. Material for sequencing was peripheral blood or thyroid tissue (not recorded which). The TCR originated in an adult man with Graves' hyperthyroidism. This chain links TRBV20-1 with TRBJ1-4, with 7 bases lining up with TRBD1. CDR3 in amino acids: CSAAVAGGDEKLFF. In DNA form, the CDR3 reads TGCAGTGCCGCCGTGGCAGGGGGTGACGAAAAACTGTTTTTT.